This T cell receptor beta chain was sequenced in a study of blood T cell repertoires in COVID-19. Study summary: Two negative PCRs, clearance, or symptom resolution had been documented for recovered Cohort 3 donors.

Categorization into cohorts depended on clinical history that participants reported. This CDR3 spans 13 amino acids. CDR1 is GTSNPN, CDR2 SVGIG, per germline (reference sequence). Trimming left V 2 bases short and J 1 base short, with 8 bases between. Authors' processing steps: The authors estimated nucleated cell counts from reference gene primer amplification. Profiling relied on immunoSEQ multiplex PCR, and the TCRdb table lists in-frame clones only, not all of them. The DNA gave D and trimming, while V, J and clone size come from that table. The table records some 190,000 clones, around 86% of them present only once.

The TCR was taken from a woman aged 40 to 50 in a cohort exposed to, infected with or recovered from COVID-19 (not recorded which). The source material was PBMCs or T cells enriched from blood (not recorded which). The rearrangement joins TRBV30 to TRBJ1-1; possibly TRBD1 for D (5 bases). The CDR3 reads CAWSQGSNTEAFF. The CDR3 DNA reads TGTGCCTGGAGTCAGGGCTCGAACACTGAAGCTTTCTTT.